This TCR beta chain was documented in a study of identifying expanded T cells in peripheral blood. Assay used: immunoSEQ multiplex PCR; TCRdb lists only in-frame clones, some missing. This table has under 95,000 clones, about 88% appearing once. General study findings and limits: Technical replicates showed around 1.2 changed clones; two weeks about 16; four weeks 19. Across healthy donors, higher total template counts meant significantly greater approximately 2-week count variance.

V was pared by 6 bases and J by 8 bases, with 11 bases of the junction left unmatched. The germline V gene has CDR1 MDHEN and CDR2 SYDVKM. This CDR3 is built from 15 residues. About this clone itself: Its antigen remains unidentified.

Sequencing was done on a sample of blood. This TCR derives from a person aged 18 to 75 in good health. This sequence joins TRBV28 and TRBJ1-4, with TRBD1 matching over 8 bases. The CDR3 region is CASRLRTGMWEKLFF. Here the CDR3 DNA reads TGTGCCAGCAGACTCCGGACAGGGATGTGGGAAAAACTGTTTTTT.